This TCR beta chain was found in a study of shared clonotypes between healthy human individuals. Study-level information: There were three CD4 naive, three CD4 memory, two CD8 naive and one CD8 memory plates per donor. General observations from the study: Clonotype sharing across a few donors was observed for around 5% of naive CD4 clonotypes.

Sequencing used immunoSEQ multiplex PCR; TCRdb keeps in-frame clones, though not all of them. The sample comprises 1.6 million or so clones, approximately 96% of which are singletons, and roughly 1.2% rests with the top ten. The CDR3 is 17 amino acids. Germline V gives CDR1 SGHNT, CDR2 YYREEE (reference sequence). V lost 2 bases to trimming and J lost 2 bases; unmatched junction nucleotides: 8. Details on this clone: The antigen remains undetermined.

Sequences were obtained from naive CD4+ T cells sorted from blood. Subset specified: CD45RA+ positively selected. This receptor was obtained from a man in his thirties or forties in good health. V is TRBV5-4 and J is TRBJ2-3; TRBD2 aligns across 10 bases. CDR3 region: CASSFPSGRANTDTQYF. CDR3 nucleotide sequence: TGTGCCAGCAGCTTTCCCAGCGGGAGGGCCAACACAGATACGCAGTATTTT.